The next 27 T cell receptor beta chains were all read from a single sample in a study of shared clonotypes between healthy human individuals. The data were produced by immunoSEQ multiplex PCR, yet TCRdb's version contains in-frame clones alone and is incomplete. The table lists approximately 2.5 million clones, 90% to 95% of them singletons. Specimen: naive CD4+ T cells sorted from blood. Subset described: CD45RA+ positively selected. All receptors derive from a man in his late teens or twenties in good health.

The V call is TRBV10-2, the J call TRBJ2-7, with 9 bases matching TRBD2. The germline gives CDR1 WSHSY, CDR2 SAAADI. Losses at the gene ends were 2 bases for V and 6 bases for J; bases not matched to a gene: 8. CDR3 length: 15 amino acids. The CDR3 region has the DNA TGCGCCAGCAGTGAGCTAGCGGGGTCCGTGGGCGAGCAGTACTTC. This translates into CASSELAGSVGEQYF.

The chain is built from TRBV15 and TRBJ2-7; D gene ambiguous. Germline-derived CDR1 and CDR2 are LNHNV and YYDKDF (reference sequence). This CDR3 has 16 amino acids. Trimming removed 3 bases from V and 1 base from J, with 16 bases in between. The CDR3 DNA reads TGTGCCACCAGCAGGGCCTGGGGTTTCAAATCCTACGAGCAGTACTTC. Amino acids: CATSRAWGFKSYEQYF.

The rearrangement joins TRBV18 to TRBJ2-5; no firm D call. V lost 2 bases and J 5 bases, leaving 6 bases between the germline ends. The CDR3 spans 12 residues. Germline values: CDR1 KGHSH, CDR2 LQKENI. In nucleotides, the CDR3 is TGTGCCAGCTCACCAATTTCCGAGACCCAGTACTTC. It specifies CASSPISETQYF.

In the case of this clone: The sample carries other DNA sequences with the same CDR3. The V call is TRBV28, the J call TRBJ1-1; TRBD1 matches at 8 bases. Per the germline V gene, CDR1 is MDHEN and CDR2 is SYDVKM. CDR3 length: 15 amino acids. The V and J ends lost 2 bases and 0 bases, in that order; junction bases with no gene match: 2. Written as DNA, the CDR3 is TGTGCCAGCAGTTTACCAGGGGGCATGAACACTGAAGCTTTCTTT. It translates to CASSLPGGMNTEAFF.

J is TRBJ2-7 and V is TRBV10-1, with 14 bases that match TRBD2. Trimming took 3 bases from V and 9 from J; bases not matched to a gene: 7. CDR1 is WNHNN and CDR2 is SYGVQD in the germline V gene (reference sequence). This CDR3 comprises 15 residues. As DNA, the CDR3 is TGCGCCAGCAGTGATGGGACTAGCGGGAGTTTTGTGCAGTACTTC. It is translated as CASSDGTSGSFVQYF.

V gene TRBV11-2 combines with J gene TRBJ2-5; D might be TRBD2 (5 bases). CDR1 SGHAT and CDR2 FQNNGV come from the germline V gene. The length of the CDR3 is 16 residues. V was trimmed by 5 bases and J by 4 bases, leaving 20 bases between them. The CDR3 bases are TGTGCCAGCAGCCCTAATACCGCTAGCCGGGGAGAGACCCAGTACTTC. It yields the protein CASSPNTASRGETQYF. Full variable domain (outside the CDR3, taken from reference TRBV11-2 and TRBJ2-5): EAGVAQSPRYKIIEKRQSVAFWCNPISGHATLYWYQQILGQGPKLLIQFQNNGVVDDSQLPKDRFSAERLKGVDSTLKIQPAKLEDSAVYLCASSPNTASRGETQYFGPGTRLLVL.

V is TRBV11-2 and J is TRBJ1-4; D may be TRBD1 (5 bases). The germline V gene has CDR1 SGHAT and CDR2 FQNNGV. This CDR3 has 17 amino acids. Trimming removed 3 bases from V and 2 bases from J, with 16 bases in between. CDR3 nucleotide sequence: TGTGCCAGCAGCTTTCTATCAGGGTTTGGGACTAATGAAAAACTGTTTTTT. Translated: CASSFLSGFGTNEKLFF.

This chain connects TRBV7-2 to TRBJ1-2, with D perhaps matching TRBD1 (5 bases). Per the germline V gene, CDR1 is SGHTA and CDR2 is FQGNSA. V was trimmed by 5 bases and J by 7 bases, leaving 11 bases between them. This CDR3 region has 12 residues. The CDR3 sequence: CASSPLGVGYTF. Written as DNA, the CDR3 is TGTGCCAGCAGCCCCCTGGGGGTTGGCTACACCTTC.

This rearrangement joins TRBV10-3 to TRBJ1-1; D unresolved. CDR1 is ENHRY and CDR2 is SYGVKD in the germline V gene. This CDR3 is 16 amino acids long. The ends were cut back, 2 bases at V and 1 base at J, with 14 bases in the middle. The DNA of the CDR3 is TGTGCCATCAGTGAGCGGACTCCGAGAGGGAACACTGAAGCTTTCTTT. It codes for CAISERTPRGNTEAFF.

CDR3 sequence reads: CASSLPGHPNTEAFF. CDR3 DNA: TGTGCCAGCAGCTTGCCGGGACATCCCAACACTGAAGCTTTCTTT. The chain has TRBV5-6 and TRBJ1-1; a possible D gene is TRBD1 (6 bases). Germline CDR1 reads SGHDT; CDR2 reads YYEEEE. Trimming took off 1 base at V and 2 bases at J, with 12 bases between the two ends. The CDR3 length is 15 residues.

The rearrangement uses TRBV7-9 and TRBJ2-3; D is perhaps TRBD2 (5 bases). The CDR3 runs 12 residues. CDR1 is SEHNR and CDR2 is FQNEAQ in the germline V gene (reference sequence). Trimming cost V 2 bases and J 7 bases, with 7 bases left between them. CDR3 amino acids: CASSLTGYTQYF. CDR3 DNA: TGTGCCAGCAGCTTAACGGGATATACGCAGTATTTT.

The V gene is TRBV7-9, the J gene TRBJ2-3; possibly TRBD1 for D (5 bases). Trimming left V 4 bases short and J 5 bases short, with 13 bases between. Germline CDR1 SEHNR, CDR2 FQNEAQ (reference sequence). The CDR3 runs to 14 residues. In nucleotides, the CDR3 is TGTGCCAGCAGCTCGCAGGGTCCGGAAGATACGCAGTATTTT. Translating gives CASSSQGPEDTQYF.

Here the CDR3 DNA reads TGCGCCAGCAGCCAAGGGTCACTAGTGTACTCTGGAAACACCATATATTTT. Its protein product is CASSQGSLVYSGNTIYF. The rearrangement joins TRBV4-1 to TRBJ1-3; no reliable D call. Trimming removed 1 base at V and 0 bases at J, with 13 bases between. This CDR3 is 17 amino acids long. Germline CDR1 reads MGHRA; CDR2 reads YSYEKL.

This clone was seen a few times. The genes are TRBV19 and TRBJ1-3; D gene uncertain. Trimming removed 4 bases at V and 2 bases at J, with 6 bases between. The CDR3 sequence is 13 residues long. Per the germline V gene, CDR1 is LNHDA and CDR2 is SQIVND (reference sequence). CDR3 bases: TGTGCCAGTAGTACTAAGGCTGGAAACACCATATATTTT. Translating it yields CASSTKAGNTIYF.

Remarks on this clone: Within the sample, other DNA sequences also encode this same CDR3. The chain uses TRBV4-3 and TRBJ1-3; D call uncertain. V was clipped by 0 bases and J by 0 bases, with 6 bases between them. CDR3 length: 15 amino acids. Germline values: CDR1 LGHNA, CDR2 YSLEER. The CDR3 is CASSQETGSGNTIYF. For the CDR3, the DNA is TGCGCCAGCAGCCAAGAGACGGGCTCTGGAAACACCATATATTTT.

The chain carries TRBV2 and TRBJ2-3, with D uncertain. Per germline, CDR1 SNHLY and CDR2 FYNNEI. V gave up 5 bases and J gave up 1 base, with 10 bases separating them. This CDR3 region has 14 residues. The CDR3 reads CASSPRGRTDTQYF. In DNA form, the CDR3 reads TGTGCCAGCAGTCCCCGCGGCCGCACAGATACGCAGTATTTT.

The chain joins TRBV15 to TRBJ2-5; 9 bases match TRBD2. This CDR3 is built from 14 residues. Germline V CDR1 and CDR2: LNHNV, YYDKDF (reference sequence). J gave up 3 bases and V 5 bases, and 4 bases lay outside the gene matches. The CDR3 loop reads CATSQAGGKETQYF. CDR3 coding DNA: TGTGCCACCAGCCAAGCGGGAGGTAAAGAGACCCAGTACTTC.

The chain joins TRBV2 to TRBJ1-5; 8 bases are shared with TRBD1. V lost 5 bases to trimming and J lost 2 bases; unmatched junction nucleotides: 8. Germline values: CDR1 SNHLY, CDR2 FYNNEI. The CDR3 loop spans 16 amino acids. The CDR3 protein is CASSPPNRGGNQPQHF. The CDR3 DNA follows: TGTGCCAGCAGTCCCCCTAACAGGGGGGGCAATCAGCCCCAGCATTTT.

The rearrangement links TRBV30 to TRBJ2-1; unclear D gene. This CDR3 region has 12 residues. Per the germline V gene, CDR1 is GTSNPN and CDR2 is SVGIG (reference sequence). V was cut by 3 bases and J by 7 bases, with 10 bases left in between. CDR3 sequence reads: CAWRGQANEQFF. CDR3 bases: TGTGCCTGGAGAGGCCAGGCGAATGAGCAGTTCTTC.

This clone showed up just once. The rearrangement joins TRBV28 to TRBJ1-1; D perhaps matches TRBD1 (6 bases). V was trimmed by 4 bases and J by 11 bases, leaving 23 bases between them. The germline gives CDR1 MDHEN, CDR2 SYDVKM. The CDR3 covers 15 residues. As DNA, the CDR3 is TGTGCCAGCAGTTCCATATCGGGGGGGCGGGTGGATGCTTTCTTT. Encoded protein: CASSSISGGRVDAFF.

The V and J genes are TRBV10-3 and TRBJ2-2; tentatively, D is TRBD1 (6 bases). Per germline, CDR1 ENHRY and CDR2 SYGVKD. V was shortened by 4 bases and J by 4 bases, with 13 bases between the two germline ends. CDR3 size: 15 residues. The CDR3 nucleotides read TGTGCCATCAGTGGGAATGCAGGGGCCACCGGGGAGCTGTTTTTT. This sequence encodes CAISGNAGATGELFF.

This chain links TRBV4-1 with TRBJ1-2; D is uncertain. The CDR3 spans 15 residues. Between the trimmed V and J ends, which lost 1 base and 0 bases, there was a span of 9 bases. In germline, CDR1 is MGHRA, CDR2 YSYEKL. CDR3: CASSQVESANYGYTF. For the CDR3, the DNA is TGCGCCAGCAGCCAAGTTGAGTCAGCTAACTATGGCTACACCTTC.

The chain links TRBV7-2 to TRBJ2-5, with 11 nucleotides matching TRBD2. The V gene's germline CDR1 is SGHTA and CDR2 FQGNSA. J gave up 2 bases and V 1 base, and 3 bases lay outside the gene matches. The CDR3 extends over 16 amino acids. The CDR3 region is CASSLGVAGGQETQYF. The CDR3 nucleotides read TGTGCCAGCAGCTTAGGGGTAGCGGGGGGGCAAGAGACCCAGTACTTC.

The chain links TRBV6-1 to TRBJ1-4; D might be TRBD1 (6 bases). Germline assignment: CDR1 MNHNS and CDR2 SASEGT. V was shortened by 8 bases and J by 0 bases, with 13 bases between the two germline ends. This CDR3 is 15 amino acids long. The CDR3 nucleotides read TGTGCCAGCCGCGGCAGGGGATCAACTAATGAAAAACTGTTTTTT. Its protein is CASRGRGSTNEKLFF.

This clone was seen only once. V gene TRBV5-6 combines with J gene TRBJ2-3; perhaps TRBD2 as D (6 bases). Trimming took 3 bases from V and 5 from J, leaving 13 bases between them. The CDR3 length is 14 residues. The V gene's germline CDR1 is SGHDT and CDR2 YYEEEE. CDR3 in DNA: TGTGCCAGCAGCTCGAAGGAGGGCCAAGATACGCAGTATTTT. Translated, it gives CASSSKEGQDTQYF.

The rearrangement joins TRBV6-5 to TRBJ1-1; D gene ambiguous. Trimming shortened V by 8 bases and J by 1 base, and 11 bases separated the two germline ends. CDR1 MNHEY and CDR2 SVGAGI come from the germline V gene. The CDR3 is made up of 13 amino acids. In DNA form, the CDR3 reads TGTGCCAGCCACCGGCCCCAGAACACTGAAGCTTTCTTT. Amino acids: CASHRPQNTEAFF.

The rearrangement joins TRBV5-4 to TRBJ2-5; 8 bases match TRBD1. The germline gives CDR1 SGHNT, CDR2 YYREEE (reference sequence). Trimming cost V 4 bases and J 4 bases; bases outside gene matches: 3. The CDR3 consists of 13 residues. This CDR3 is CASSADRVETQYF. DNA of the CDR3: TGTGCCAGCAGCGCGGACAGGGTAGAGACCCAGTACTTC.